The 26 T cell receptor beta chains given below trace back to one sample, sequenced in a study of T cells after yellow fever vaccination. MiXCR was run by TCRdb on the 5' RACE reads, yielding one entry per CDR3 protein. The sample holds around 310,000 distinct CDR3 sequences; approximately 4.5% are singletons and the top ten take approximately 19%. The sample was PBMCs, taken 15 days after the yellow fever booster vaccination. The receptors derive from a young man who received the YFV17D yellow fever vaccine.

The rearrangement uses TRBV20-1 and TRBJ2-3; TRBD2 matches 10 bases. The CDR3 spans 15 residues. Looked up from germline, CDR1 is DFQATT and CDR2 is SNEGSKA (reference sequence). After removal of 2 bases from V and 2 bases from J, the junction contained 4 bases not matched to a gene. The CDR3 sequence: CSARSGGVITDTQYF. The CDR3 DNA reads as TGCAGTGCTAGAAGCGGGGGGGTAATCACAGATACGCAGTATTTT.

This clonotype has at least ten counts. V is TRBV30 and J is TRBJ2-1; 10 nucleotides line up with TRBD2. The germline CDR1 and CDR2 sequences are GTSNPN and SVGIG (reference sequence). Trimming cost V 3 bases and J 7 bases; bases outside gene matches: 12. The CDR3 is made up of 16 amino acids. The CDR3 region is CAWRSRASGGLNEQFF. The DNA of the CDR3 is TGTGCCTGGAGATCCAGGGCTAGCGGGGGCCTAAATGAGCAGTTCTTC.

Ten or more counts support this clonotype. This chain uses TRBV27 with TRBJ1-2, with D unclear. Germline V lookup: CDR1 MNHEY, CDR2 SMNVEV (reference sequence). The CDR3 extends over 14 amino acids. Trimming took 7 bases from V and 4 from J, leaving 16 bases between them. CDR3 nucleotides: TGTGCCAGCATCCATCCCCCGGCAGGCTATGGCTACACCTTC. It specifies CASIHPPAGYGYTF.

This chain's CDR3 is CASSTAGTDTEAFF. The CDR3 nucleotides are TGTGCCAGCAGTACTGCCGGGACGGACACTGAAGCTTTCTTT. The chain joins TRBV12-3 or TRBV12-4 to TRBJ1-1, with D possibly being TRBD1 (5 bases). CDR3 length: 14 residues. V was trimmed by 5 bases and J by 3 bases, leaving 13 bases between them.

The table lists this clonotype with many counts. CDR3 sequence: CASSQQGTGNQPQHF. DNA for the CDR3: TGTGCCAGCAGTCAACAGGGGACGGGGAATCAGCCCCAGCATTTT. The V call is TRBV12-3 or TRBV12-4, the J call TRBJ1-5; 7 bases line up with TRBD1. J gave up 4 bases and V 5 bases, and 8 bases lay outside the gene matches. This CDR3 is 15 amino acids long.

This clonotype was picked up many times. The chain uses TRBV20-1 and TRBJ2-5; possible D gene TRBD2, 5 bases. The CDR3 is 14 residues long. Trimming shortened V by 1 base and J by 4 bases, and 13 bases separated the two germline ends. Germline V gene sequence: CDR1 DFQATT, CDR2 SNEGSKA (reference sequence). The CDR3 spells CSARGGTLAETQYF. CDR3 sequence (DNA): TGCAGTGCTAGAGGCGGCACCCTAGCAGAGACCCAGTACTTC.

This clonotype has ten or more counts. The chain combines TRBV27 with TRBJ2-2, with 7 bases fitting TRBD1. Germline assignment: CDR1 MNHEY and CDR2 SMNVEV (reference sequence). Unmatched junction bases numbered 9, after V lost 6 bases and J lost 5 bases. The CDR3 runs 15 residues. CDR3: CASSPIDRATGELFF. The CDR3 DNA follows: TGTGCCAGCAGCCCGATTGACAGGGCTACCGGGGAGCTGTTTTTT.

This clonotype was counted between two and nine times. The chain employs TRBV5-5 and TRBJ2-3; D unclear. The CDR3 is 14 residues long. CDR1 SGHKS and CDR2 YYEKEE come from the germline V gene (reference sequence). Trimming removed 0 bases from V and 1 base from J, with 6 bases in between. CDR3 nucleotides: TGTGCCAGCAGCTTGGCCTTCGGCACAGATACGCAGTATTTT. Translating gives CASSLAFGTDTQYF.

This chain connects TRBV2 to TRBJ2-2; D may be TRBD1 or TRBD2 (5 bases each). The germline gives CDR1 SNHLY, CDR2 FYNNEI. Trimming cost V 6 bases and J 3 bases, with 14 bases left between them. The CDR3 is 15 residues long. CDR3 sequence reads: CASRRGRADTGELFF. The CDR3 region has the DNA TGTGCCAGCAGGAGGGGTAGGGCGGACACCGGGGAGCTGTTTTTT.

In this sample, this clonotype turned up many times. The genes are TRBV6-6 and TRBJ1-5; maybe TRBD1 (5 bases). Germline CDR1 MNHNY, CDR2 SVGAGI (reference sequence). The length of the CDR3 is 16 residues. Between the trimmed V and J ends, which lost 7 bases and 11 bases, there was a span of 27 bases. Here the CDR3 reads CASTTSGTLFYRTQHF. CDR3 nucleotides: TGTGCCAGCACCACCTCAGGGACTCTCTTCTACCGAACCCAGCATTTT.

This clonotype was seen ten or more times. The rearrangement links TRBV20-1 to TRBJ2-7; 7 bases line up with TRBD1. This CDR3 is 13 amino acids long. The germline V gene encodes CDR1 DFQATT and CDR2 SNEGSKA (reference sequence). V dropped 6 bases and J dropped 6; count of bases not matched to a gene: 11. CDR3 DNA: TGCAGTGCCAGACTTTCGACAGGGAGCGAGCAGTACTTC. Its translation: CSARLSTGSEQYF.

This clonotype was seen a handful of times. V is TRBV6-6 and J is TRBJ2-4; D unresolved. Germline V CDR1 and CDR2: MNHNY, SVGAGI (reference sequence). The V gene lost 8 bases and the J gene lost 0 bases, with 11 bases spanning the gap. The length of the CDR3 is 14 residues. CDR3 DNA sequence: TGTGCCAGCCACCCCGGGTTAGCCAAAAACATTCAGTACTTC. Protein product: CASHPGLAKNIQYF.

This clonotype has just a few counts. J is TRBJ2-5 and V is TRBV25-1; D possibly uses TRBD1 or TRBD2 (5 bases each). With 5 bases removed from V and 5 bases from J, the gap between germline ends came to 18 bases. In germline, CDR1 is MGHDK, CDR2 SYGVNS. The CDR3 spans 15 residues. This chain's CDR3 is CASSITRGLGETQYF. The CDR3 DNA sequence: TGTGCCAGCAGTATCACTAGGGGTTTAGGGGAGACCCAGTACTTC.

V usage is TRBV6-5 and J usage is TRBJ2-1; D ambiguous. The CDR3 runs 11 residues. Deletions cut 7 bases from V and 7 bases from J, with 8 bases between. Germline lookup yields CDR1 MNHEY and CDR2 SVGAGI. CDR3 protein: CASNARNEQFF. The CDR3 nucleotides are TGTGCCAGCAACGCTAGAAATGAGCAGTTCTTC.

This clonotype has only a few counts. The chain couples TRBV5-1 to TRBJ1-2; D gene unclear. Per the germline V gene, CDR1 is SGHRS and CDR2 is YFSETQ. The CDR3 totals 12 residues. Trimming cost V 0 bases and J 5 bases, with 5 bases left between them. CDR3 sequence (DNA): TGCGCCAGCAGCTTGGACGTGTATGGCTACACCTTC. This encodes CASSLDVYGYTF.

The sample holds many counts of this clonotype. This chain links TRBV7-2 with TRBJ2-3, with no clear D. The CDR3 covers 12 residues. The germline V gene encodes CDR1 SGHTA and CDR2 FQGNSA. Trimming pared 3 bases from V and 7 bases from J, leaving 8 bases between. The CDR3 bases are TGTGCCAGCAGCTTGTGGACCAATACGCAGTATTTT. Its protein product is CASSLWTNTQYF.

This clonotype appeared many times. This chain uses TRBV7-9 with TRBJ1-5, with D possibly TRBD1 on 5 matching bases. CDR1 and CDR2 (germline): SEHNR, FQNEAQ (reference sequence). Trimming left V 6 bases short and J 0 bases short, with 9 bases between. The CDR3 loop spans 14 amino acids. The CDR3 is CASSPGTSNQPQHF. Written as DNA, the CDR3 is TGTGCCAGCAGTCCGGGGACTAGCAATCAGCCCCAGCATTTT.

The chain employs TRBV12-3 or TRBV12-4 and TRBJ1-1, with 9 nucleotides matching TRBD1. CDR3 length: 12 amino acids. The V and J ends lost 9 bases and 6 bases, in that order; junction bases with no gene match: 5. CDR3 sequence (DNA): TGTGCCAGGATCACAGGGGGCGCTGAAGCTTTCTTT. It yields the protein CARITGGAEAFF.

In this sample, this clonotype turned up a few times. The chain carries TRBV20-1 and TRBJ1-6, with D unresolved. Germline assignment: CDR1 DFQATT and CDR2 SNEGSKA (reference sequence). The CDR3 runs 14 residues. Trimming stripped 6 bases from V and 7 bases from J, with 16 bases between. DNA for the CDR3: TGCAGTGCCATCGCAGGACCGCCGAATTCACCCCTCCACTTT. Amino acid sequence: CSAIAGPPNSPLHF.

This clonotype was counted ten times or more. The chain recombines TRBV5-1 with TRBJ2-7, with D possibly being TRBD1 (6 bases). Trimming shortened V by 3 bases and J by 5 bases, and 12 bases separated the two germline ends. The CDR3 is made up of 13 amino acids. Germline V gene sequence: CDR1 SGHRS, CDR2 YFSETQ. Here the CDR3 DNA reads TGCGCCAGCAGCTCGGAATACAGGGACGAGCAGTACTTC. This translates into CASSSEYRDEQYF.

This sequence joins TRBV4-1 and TRBJ2-7, with D possibly being TRBD1 (6 bases). This CDR3 spans 14 amino acids. Between the trimmed V and J ends, which lost 4 bases and 4 bases, there was a span of 14 bases. Germline CDR1 is MGHRA and CDR2 is YSYEKL. The CDR3 sequence is CASSLGTTGYEQYV. The CDR3 DNA sequence: TGCGCCAGCAGCCTGGGGACGACAGGATACGAGCAGTACGTC.

The chain carries TRBV7-2 and TRBJ2-1; a weak D match, TRBD1 (6 bases). Germline V gene lookup returns CDR1 SGHTA and CDR2 FQGNSA. The CDR3 extends over 16 amino acids. V was pared by 0 bases and J by 6 bases, with 15 bases between. The CDR3 region is CASSLAGASFFNEQFF. The CDR3 region has the DNA TGTGCCAGCAGCTTAGCGGGGGCATCATTCTTCAATGAGCAGTTCTTC.

The rearrangement links TRBV10-3 to TRBJ2-1; TRBD2 aligns across 11 bases. This CDR3 is 15 amino acids long. From germline, CDR1 is ENHRY and CDR2 SYGVKD. V gave up 7 bases and J gave up 6 bases; unmatched junction bases: 8. In nucleotides, the CDR3 is TGTGCCATCAAAGATAGCGGGGGGGCTGGCAATGAGCAGTTCTTC. Protein product: CAIKDSGGAGNEQFF.

This clonotype was seen more than once but under ten times. The chain combines TRBV5-1 with TRBJ2-5; possibly TRBD2 for D (5 bases). The V gene lost 0 bases and the J gene lost 7 bases, with 10 bases spanning the gap. The CDR3 covers 13 residues. The germline gives CDR1 SGHRS, CDR2 YFSETQ. The CDR3 here is CASSLDLAGTQYF. CDR3 coding DNA: TGCGCCAGCAGCTTGGATCTGGCGGGGACCCAGTACTTC.

This clonotype has at least ten counts. V is TRBV5-1 and J is TRBJ2-5; no clear D. The germline V gene encodes CDR1 SGHRS and CDR2 YFSETQ. With 5 bases removed from V and 0 bases from J, the gap between germline ends came to 11 bases. The CDR3 is made up of 14 amino acids. CDR3 sequence: CASREFGDQETQYF. CDR3 DNA: TGCGCCAGCAGAGAGTTTGGCGACCAAGAGACCCAGTACTTC.

This clonotype was picked up a small number of times. V usage is TRBV7-6 and J usage is TRBJ1-4; TRBD1 aligns across 10 bases. Germline CDR1 SGHVS, CDR2 FNYEAQ. V shed 4 bases, J shed 7 bases, and the junction held 15 bases outside the gene matches. This CDR3 contains 18 residues. The CDR3 reads CASSSLIETGGWGEKLFF. The DNA for the CDR3 is TGTGCCAGCAGCTCCCTGATCGAGACAGGGGGCTGGGGTGAAAAACTGTTTTTT.